This T cell receptor beta chain came from a study of early T cells in non-severe SARS-CoV-2 infection. At the level of the study: Sequenced material consisted of bulk RNA (from unsorted whole blood), and chains were unpaired.

As part of library construction, unique molecular identifiers were attached to individual cDNA molecules. TCRdb called the 5' RACE reads again in MiXCR, with one record for every CDR3 protein. Of 75,000 to 80,000 distinct CDR3 sequences detected, 11% appear once; the ten largest clones hold around 13%. Study results and caveats: Anti-spike CD8 responses were favored by VDJdb matching, which missed private and CD4 specificities.

CDR3 size: 11 residues. V lost 7 bases and J 11 bases, leaving 15 bases between the germline ends. From germline, CDR1 is DFQATT and CDR2 SNEGSKA (reference sequence). Comment on this clonotype: No antigen is known for it.

The clonotype was recovered from an adult who was a healthcare worker with PCR-confirmed SARS-CoV-2 infection or an uninfected control (not recorded which). The chain combines TRBV20-1 with TRBJ2-1; D may match TRBD1 or TRBD2 (6 bases each). This material consisted of whole blood, taken at baseline. The CDR3 loop reads CSGRRGNQQFF. The CDR3 nucleotides read TGCAGTGGGCGGAGGGGGAATCAGCAGTTCTTC.